This record looks at one TCR beta chain sequence and its context. Its specificity is unknown. The record originates from a study of T-cell reconstitution after alpha-beta-depleted transplantation in children. Study observations and caveats: Expanded graft clones, several hundred of them, were reportedly the source of alpha-beta T cells about two months after transplant.

Between the trimmed V and J ends, which lost 2 bases and 8 bases, there was a span of 16 bases. CDR1 and CDR2 from the germline V gene are MNHEY and SVGAGI. The CDR3 is 15 residues long. A library of TCRbeta sequences, prepared with unique molecular identifiers, was generated. Via MiXCR, TCRdb re-called the PCR reads, giving one row per CDR3 protein. The sample contains about 980,000 distinct CDR3 sequences, about 29% of which appear only once. Sequencing was performed on PBMCs, mostly from graft donor cells, taken 360 days after TCRalphabeta/CD19-depleted stem cell transplant. This TCR derives from a boy younger than two who had a stem cell transplant for SCID, so the T cells may come from the graft donor. The chain couples TRBV6-5 to TRBJ2-1, with TRBD2 as a possible D gene (6 bases). The CDR3 sequence: CASSYPRRGSHEQFF. The CDR3 nucleotides are TGTGCCAGCAGTTACCCGAGGAGGGGTAGCCATGAGCAGTTCTTC.